This entry lists 11 T cell receptor beta chains sequenced from one sample in a study of T cells in severe cutaneous drug reactions. The iRepertoire multiplex PCR system with TCR subtype-specific primers built both bulk and single-cell libraries. TCRdb re-called the multiplex PCR reads, yielding one record per CDR3 amino acid sequence without DNA. The sample table includes 8,800 or so distinct CDR3 sequences. Carbamazepine had induced Stevens-Johnson syndrome or toxic epidermal necrolysis in the sequenced donors. The sequencing input was cells from a skin blister. All receptors come from a human donor with a severe cutaneous adverse drug reaction.

The chain joins TRBV9 to TRBJ2-3. The CDR3 length is 16 residues. Germline CDR1 and CDR2: SGDLS and YYNGEE. This CDR3 is CASSQGGSRYTDTQYF.

The V call is TRBV5-1, the J call TRBJ2-7; there is no DNA to check the TCRdb D call of TRBD1. The CDR3 totals 13 residues. CDR1 SGHRS and CDR2 YFSETQ come from the germline V gene. CDR3 loop: CASSEDNSYEQYF.

Considering frequency, this clonotype is medium-sized. The chain employs TRBV29-1 and TRBJ2-1; as DNA is missing, the TRBD2 call by TCRdb cannot be tested. Germline-derived CDR1 and CDR2 are SQVTM and ANQGSEA. This CDR3 has 13 residues. This CDR3 reads CSAGTSGRGEQFF.

CDR3 amino acids: CASSAFEKLFF. The chain has TRBV28 and TRBJ1-4. The germline gives CDR1 MDHEN, CDR2 SYDVKM. The CDR3 sequence is 11 residues long.

This clonotype registers medium-sized by frequency. V usage is TRBV7-8 and J usage is TRBJ2-1; TCRdb's D call of TRBD1 is untestable without DNA. Germline CDR1 and CDR2: SGHVS and FQNEAQ. CDR3 length: 15 residues. The CDR3 sequence is CASSLGVDTYNEQFF.

The gene calls are TRBV24-1 and TRBJ1-1. Germline loops: CDR1 KGHDR, CDR2 SFDVKD. The CDR3 consists of 13 residues. The CDR3: CATSDHGQREAFF.

The chain employs TRBV20-1 and TRBJ2-7. CDR3 length: 13 residues. Germline V gives CDR1 DFQATT, CDR2 SNEGSKA (reference sequence). The CDR3 loop reads CSARRQDSYEQYF.

The genes are TRBV6-2 or TRBV6-3 and TRBJ2-7; TCRdb indicates TRBD1, and absent DNA this call remains unverified. Germline V gene data show CDR1 as MNHEY and CDR2 as SVGEGT. CDR3 size: 13 residues. The CDR3 loop reads CASSSRVYVEQYF.

This chain connects TRBV30 to TRBJ1-5; there is no DNA to check the TCRdb D call of TRBD1. The CDR3 loop spans 13 amino acids. Germline V CDR1 and CDR2: GTSNPN, SVGIG (reference sequence). CDR3 protein: CAWSRPGNQPQHF.

The CDR3 region is CASSIAGGPTGELFF. The V gene is TRBV19, the J gene TRBJ2-2; TCRdb designates TRBD2, a call that cannot be tested without DNA. Germline CDR1 is LNHDA and CDR2 is SQIVND (reference sequence). CDR3 length: 15 amino acids. The entire variable domain, with the rest obtained from reference TRBV19 and TRBJ2-2, is as follows: DGGITQSPKYLFRKEGQNVTLSCEQNLNHDAMYWYRQDPGQGLRLIYYSQIVNDFQKGDIAEGYSVSREKKESFPLTVTSAQKNPTAFYLCASSIAGGPTGELFFGEGSRLTVL.

The J gene is TRBJ1-1, the V gene TRBV4-3. Germline CDR1 and CDR2: LGHNA and YSLEER. The CDR3 is 15 amino acids. This CDR3 is CASSHGYGATGEAFF.